The 2 T cell receptor beta chains given below trace back to one sample, sequenced in a study of T cells after yellow fever vaccination (dated by TCRdb to the late 2010s). According to the study, the label for this sample's treatment or condition signals: live attenuated yellow fever vaccine strain. Libraries came from 5' RACE. Sequencing relied on an Illumina HiSeq 2500. TCRdb took the public reads, trimmed them with fastp at Q25, ran MiXCR for clone calling and kept in-frame beta chains. Each entry is one CDR3 protein sequence, shown with its most common DNA and genes. The sample table lists nearly 350,000 distinct CDR3 sequences, roughly 8.6% of them with a count of one. The ten largest make up approximately 16% of the sample. Specimen: PBMCs, collected around 45 days after the first yellow fever vaccination. The receptors come from a man between 18 and 35 years old who received the YFV17D yellow fever vaccine.

The rearrangement joins TRBV14 to TRBJ1-6; D is uncertain. Germline V gene data show CDR1 as SGHDN and CDR2 as FVKESK. The CDR3 spans 15 residues. V was shortened by 3 bases and J by 3 bases, with 9 bases between the two germline ends. The CDR3, as DNA: TGTGCCAGCAGCCACGGCAGTAACTATAATTCACCCCTCCACTTT. It translates to CASSHGSNYNSPLHF.

The J gene is TRBJ2-2, the V gene TRBV5-1, with TRBD1 matching 10 bases. Germline CDR1 reads SGHRS; CDR2 reads YFSETQ. There are 17 residues in the CDR3. J was trimmed by 5 bases and V by 4 bases; bases with no gene match: 11. CDR3: CASSQTPGQGKTGELFF. The CDR3 region has the DNA TGCGCCAGCAGCCAGACGCCGGGACAGGGGAAAACCGGGGAGCTGTTTTTT.